One sample yielded the 17 T cell receptor beta chains listed below, sequenced in a study of T cells in Graves' hyperthyroidism and ophthalmopathy. Using RNA transcripts as the source, TCR beta CDR3 regions were amplified. The TCR CDR3 was amplified in a first-round RT-PCR using the HTBI primer set. Via MiXCR, TCRdb re-called the multiplex PCR reads, giving one row per CDR3 protein. The sample includes about 290,000 distinct CDR3 sequences, about 14% of them seen just once. The sequenced sample consisted of blood. These receptors were obtained from a woman aged 25 to 39 with Graves' hyperthyroidism that later progressed to Graves' ophthalmopathy.

This clonotype was seen only a few times. This chain joins TRBV4-2 and TRBJ2-3; D perhaps matches TRBD1 (6 bases). V dropped 1 base and J dropped 0 bases, with 14 bases sitting between them. Germline loops: CDR1 LGHNA, CDR2 YNFKEQ. The CDR3 loop spans 17 amino acids. DNA for the CDR3: TGTGCCAGCAGCCAAGTCCGTCCAGGGGAGAGCACAGATACGCAGTATTTT. The encoded protein is CASSQVRPGESTDTQYF.

The chain joins TRBV6-5 to TRBJ2-6; D remains unclear. Trimming left V 0 bases short and J 3 bases short, with 12 bases between. The CDR3 runs to 17 residues. CDR1 and CDR2 (germline): MNHEY, SVGAGI. The CDR3 loop reads CASSYSMLGYGANVLTF. The CDR3 nucleotides are TGTGCCAGCAGTTACTCGATGTTGGGGTATGGGGCCAACGTCCTGACTTTC.

The chain uses TRBV10-2 and TRBJ2-3, with D maybe TRBD2 (5 bases). The germline V and J ends were trimmed by 2 bases and 2 bases, with 8 bases remaining between them. CDR1 is WSHSY, CDR2 SAAADI, per germline. The length of the CDR3 is 14 residues. This CDR3 reads CASSEGRVTDTQYF. The CDR3 DNA reads TGCGCCAGCAGTGAGGGGCGGGTCACAGATACGCAGTATTTT.

This clonotype was recorded many times. The J gene is TRBJ2-5, the V gene TRBV7-9; 10 nucleotides agree with TRBD2. The CDR3 covers 18 residues. V lost 5 bases and J lost 2; bases outside the gene matches: 14. Germline values: CDR1 SEHNR, CDR2 FQNEAQ (reference sequence). CDR3 bases: TGTGCCAGCAGCCGACTGTCCCTAGCGGGAGTCCATCAAGAGACCCAGTACTTC. This gives the protein CASSRLSLAGVHQETQYF.

The chain carries TRBV7-6 and TRBJ1-4; TRBD1 is a possible D gene (5 bases). Trimming removed 8 bases at V and 3 bases at J, with 13 bases between. CDR3 size: 14 residues. CDR1 is SGHVS, CDR2 FNYEAQ, per germline. The CDR3 loop is CASGRGTPNEKLFF. The CDR3 region has the DNA TGTGCCAGCGGTAGGGGTACACCTAATGAAAAACTGTTTTTT.

The rearrangement joins TRBV30 to TRBJ2-3; D tentatively reads TRBD1 or TRBD2 (5 bases each). V was pared by 0 bases and J by 2 bases, with 12 bases between. This CDR3 is built from 15 residues. Germline V CDR1 and CDR2: GTSNPN, SVGIG (reference sequence). CDR3 sequence reads: CAWSVGAYSTDTQYF. In nucleotides, the CDR3 is TGTGCCTGGAGTGTCGGGGCCTACTCCACAGATACGCAGTATTTT.

This clonotype was recorded at least ten times. The chain is built from TRBV27 and TRBJ2-2, with 7 bases fitting TRBD2. The CDR3 length is 13 residues. Germline lookup yields CDR1 MNHEY and CDR2 SMNVEV (reference sequence). V lost 9 bases to trimming and J lost 7 bases; unmatched junction nucleotides: 8. In DNA, the CDR3 is TGTGCCAGTTACCTGCGGGAGCTCGGGGAGCTGTTTTTT. Translated: CASYLRELGELFF.

With respect to this clonotype: Since a much larger clone is just one base distant, this may be a read error. The chain carries TRBV7-2 and TRBJ2-1; 10 bases map to TRBD2. The CDR3 extends over 17 amino acids. V lost 5 bases to trimming and J lost 7 bases; unmatched junction nucleotides: 14. In germline, CDR1 is SGHTA, CDR2 FQGNSA. The CDR3 nucleotides are TGTGCCAGCAGCCCGATTATAGGGACTAGCGAGGGGAATGAGCAGTTCTTC. Its translation: CASSPIIGTSEGNEQFF.

This clonotype was seen repeatedly, ten times or more. The genes are TRBV7-9 and TRBJ2-7; D is unclear. Germline CDR1 is SEHNR and CDR2 is FQNEAQ (reference sequence). V was clipped by 5 bases and J by 7 bases, with 18 bases between them. This CDR3 is built from 14 residues. CDR3 region: CASSLANSLGEQYF. The CDR3 bases are TGTGCCAGCAGCCTTGCGAACTCGCTGGGGGAGCAGTACTTC.

This clonotype was found many times. The J gene is TRBJ1-1, the V gene TRBV29-1, with unresolved D. The V end was cut by 6 bases, the J end by 0 bases, with 11 bases between. The germline V gene has CDR1 SQVTM and CDR2 ANQGSEA. The CDR3 spans 13 residues. In nucleotides, the CDR3 is TGCAGCGTGTGGACGGATATGAACACTGAAGCTTTCTTT. The encoded protein is CSVWTDMNTEAFF.

Regarding this clonotype: Sequence at one end of the junction differs from germline and may be a read error. This chain links TRBV4-1 with TRBJ2-5, with TRBD1 identical over 7 bases. From germline, CDR1 is MGHRA and CDR2 YSYEKL. The CDR3 has 14 amino acids. CDR3: CAGSQFDREETQYF. Here the CDR3 DNA reads TGCGCCGGCAGCCAATTTGACAGGGAAGAGACCCAGTACTTC.

This clonotype showed up many times. The chain employs TRBV7-2 and TRBJ2-3; perhaps D is TRBD1 or TRBD2 (5 bases each). Trimming took 2 bases from V and 2 from J, leaving 8 bases between them. Germline V gene lookup returns CDR1 SGHTA and CDR2 FQGNSA. The CDR3 consists of 14 residues. For the CDR3, the DNA is TGTGCCAGCAGCTTAACCGGGACCACAGATACGCAGTATTTT. Amino acids: CASSLTGTTDTQYF.

This clonotype was found a few times. Its ends do not fully match the called genes, so a read error is possible. The CDR3 DNA follows: TGTGCCAGCAGCTTAGCGGGACTCAACACCGGGGAGCTGTCTTTT. Translation gives CASSLAGLNTGELSF. The chain joins TRBV7-2 to TRBJ2-2, with D tentatively TRBD2 (6 bases). From germline, CDR1 is SGHTA and CDR2 FQGNSA. This CDR3 spans 15 amino acids.

This clonotype was detected many times. V is TRBV2 and J is TRBJ1-1, with D unresolved. CDR3 length equals 13 residues. The V end lost 11 bases, the J end lost 1 base, and 14 bases lay between the germline ends. Per the germline V gene, CDR1 is SNHLY and CDR2 is FYNNEI. CDR3 in amino acids: CADTMEGNTEAFF. As DNA, the CDR3 is TGTGCCGACACCATGGAGGGGAACACTGAAGCTTTCTTT.

There are many counts of this clonotype. The rearrangement uses TRBV7-2 and TRBJ1-1; D is undetermined. The germline CDR1 and CDR2 sequences are SGHTA and FQGNSA. Trimming removed 6 bases from V and 5 bases from J, with 13 bases in between. The CDR3 contains 13 residues. The CDR3 DNA follows: TGTGCCAGCAGTAAGAACCCAAGGACTGAAGCTTTCTTT. Its translation is CASSKNPRTEAFF.

In regard to this clonotype: It may be a read error: a sequence one base away is much more abundant. The V call is TRBV5-1, the J call TRBJ2-3; TRBD2 might be the D (6 bases). V lost 4 bases and J 2 bases, leaving 14 bases between the germline ends. This CDR3 spans 15 amino acids. Per germline, CDR1 SGHRS and CDR2 YFSETQ. CDR3 protein: CASSIIAETTDTQYF. In DNA form, the CDR3 reads TGCGCCAGCAGCATAATAGCGGAAACCACAGATACGCAGTATTTT.

Points on this clonotype: No conserved phenylalanine or tryptophan is present at the end of the CDR3, so a read error is the likely explanation. The chain recombines TRBV10-3 with TRBJ1-2, with 9 bases matching TRBD1. This CDR3 spans 14 amino acids. The germline V gene has CDR1 ENHRY and CDR2 SYGVKD. With 4 bases clipped from V and 2 bases from J, the junction kept 2 bases outside the gene matches. Here the CDR3 reads CAISGQGDNYGYTL. The CDR3 DNA reads as TGTGCCATCAGTGGACAGGGGGACAACTATGGCTACACCCTC.